This T cell receptor (beta chain) comes out of a study of identical twins. Unique molecular identifiers were present on the cDNA, which also gained a universal primer site by template switching. TCRdb re-called the 5' RACE reads through MiXCR, storing one row per CDR3 protein. The data contain around 490,000 distinct CDR3 sequences, roughly 15% of them singletons. Germline V gene sequence: CDR1 SGDLS, CDR2 YYNGEE. V trimming: 2 bases; J trimming: 2 bases; junction bases outside the gene matches: 2. CDR3 length: 16 amino acids. These data are also associated with another study on yellow fever vaccine responses in identical twins.

This TCR derives from a woman aged 18-29 years in good health. Sequencing used CD4+ T cells sorted from blood. This chain connects TRBV9 to TRBJ2-5; 14 nucleotides line up with TRBD2. The CDR3 DNA sequence: TGTGCCAGCAGCGTCCGGACTAGCGGGGGGCAAGAGACCCAGTACTTC. This encodes CASSVRTSGGQETQYF.